These 21 T cell receptor beta chains were sequenced from one sample in a study of control samples from healthy donors and cancer patients. This table comes from immunoSEQ multiplex PCR, and its TCRdb copy is limited to in-frame clones, with some not included. The sample carries over 25,000 clones, around nine tenths recorded once. Sequenced input: PBMCs. These receptors were collected from a woman in her thirties or forties with lung cancer.

V and J are TRBV3-1 (or the pseudogene TRBV3-2) and TRBJ2-2, with 8 bases aligning to TRBD1. V was pared by 5 bases and J by 6 bases, with 11 bases of the junction left unmatched. CDR1 is LGHDT, CDR2 YNNKEL, per germline (reference sequence). This CDR3 contains 16 residues. CDR3 loop: CASSEGTGGRAGELFF. The CDR3 DNA reads as TGTGCCAGCAGCGAAGGCACAGGGGGTAGGGCCGGGGAGCTGTTTTTT.

This clone was seen once. This chain links TRBV6-5 with TRBJ1-2, with TRBD1 matching over 7 bases. The V segment lost 4 bases and the J segment 8 bases; nucleotides outside the gene matches: 7. Germline V lookup: CDR1 MNHEY, CDR2 SVGAGI. This CDR3 is 13 amino acids long. CDR3 loop: CASSWDSANGYTF. CDR3 in DNA: TGTGCCAGCAGTTGGGACAGTGCAAACGGCTACACCTTC.

The chain recombines TRBV28 with TRBJ2-2; TRBD1 matches 7 bases. Germline trimming cut 6 bases from V and 6 bases from J; bases unmatched to any gene: 4. The germline V gene has CDR1 MDHEN and CDR2 SYDVKM. This CDR3 has 13 residues. DNA of the CDR3: TGTGCCAGCAGCGGGACAGAATCCGGGGAGCTGTTTTTT. Its translation: CASSGTESGELFF.

This chain's CDR3 is CASSGGVVGNTIYF. CDR3 in DNA: TGTGCCAGCAGCGGAGGGGTTGTCGGAAACACCATATATTTT. The V gene is TRBV28, the J gene TRBJ1-3; TRBD1 might be the D (5 bases). Trimming left V 6 bases short and J 4 bases short, with 13 bases between. Per the germline V gene, CDR1 is MDHEN and CDR2 is SYDVKM. The CDR3 contains 14 residues.

This rearrangement joins TRBV29-1 to TRBJ1-1; no firm D call. In germline, CDR1 is SQVTM, CDR2 ANQGSEA. Trimming stripped 0 bases from V and 7 bases from J, with 12 bases between. The CDR3 length is 13 residues. CDR3 residues: CSVEDGRANEAFF. In DNA, the CDR3 is TGCAGCGTTGAAGATGGAAGAGCGAATGAAGCTTTCTTT.

J is TRBJ1-1 and V is TRBV9; TRBD1 agrees at 7 bases. The V segment lost 4 bases and the J segment 5 bases; nucleotides outside the gene matches: 8. The CDR3 is made up of 14 amino acids. The germline V gene encodes CDR1 SGDLS and CDR2 YYNGEE. CDR3 coding DNA: TGTGCCAGCAGCCAGGGGGGGAGTGGGACTGAAGCTTTCTTT. Amino acid sequence: CASSQGGSGTEAFF.

The chain employs TRBV19 and TRBJ1-1; D is unclear. The germline gives CDR1 LNHDA, CDR2 SQIVND (reference sequence). The CDR3 loop spans 14 amino acids. The V and J ends lost 5 bases and 2 bases respectively, with 12 bases between them. In nucleotides, the CDR3 is TGTGCCAGTAGTTTCCGGGGTCCAAACACTGAAGCTTTCTTT. Protein product: CASSFRGPNTEAFF.

The chain employs TRBV6-6 and TRBJ1-3, with D uncertain. Germline CDR1 reads MNHNY; CDR2 reads SVGAGI (reference sequence). V lost 10 bases and J lost 0, with 7 bases in between. The CDR3 covers 12 residues. The CDR3 nucleotides read TGTGCCACCACTTACTCTGGAAACACCATATATTTT. Translated: CATTYSGNTIYF.

The genes are TRBV4-3 and TRBJ2-7, with a possible D match to TRBD2 (6 bases). The V gene lost 0 bases and the J gene lost 9 bases, with 15 bases spanning the gap. The CDR3 length is 14 residues. The germline V gene encodes CDR1 LGHNA and CDR2 YSLEER. The CDR3 DNA reads as TGCGCCAGCAGCCAAGACAGGACTACCTTGGGGCAGTACTTC. Translated: CASSQDRTTLGQYF.

The chain combines TRBV6-2 or TRBV6-3 with TRBJ2-2; D may match TRBD1 or TRBD2 (6 bases each). Germline V CDR1 and CDR2: MNHEY, SVGEGT. The CDR3 consists of 15 residues. V lost 6 bases, J lost 6 bases, and 17 bases lay in between. The CDR3 nucleotides read TGTGCCAGCAGCTCCCGAGTGGGGGGCCCCGGGGAGCTGTTTTTT. Residues: CASSSRVGGPGELFF.

The rearrangement uses TRBV19 and TRBJ2-7, with 9 bases lining up with TRBD1. The germline CDR1 and CDR2 sequences are LNHDA and SQIVND (reference sequence). This CDR3 is built from 13 residues. The ends lost 6 bases at V and 2 bases at J; junction bases unmatched: 2. The CDR3 region is CASRGQGTYEQYF. The CDR3 DNA reads TGTGCCAGTAGGGGACAGGGTACCTACGAGCAGTACTTC.

The chain employs TRBV27 and TRBJ2-1, with D perhaps matching TRBD1 (6 bases). The CDR3 spans 13 residues. Trimming shortened V by 7 bases and J by 7 bases, and 14 bases separated the two germline ends. Germline V CDR1 and CDR2: MNHEY, SMNVEV (reference sequence). The DNA for the CDR3 is TGTGCCAGCACCATAGCCACAGGGAATGAGCAGTTCTTC. Protein product: CASTIATGNEQFF.

This sequence joins TRBV2 and TRBJ1-6; perhaps TRBD1 as D (5 bases). The CDR3 runs to 12 residues. The germline gives CDR1 SNHLY, CDR2 FYNNEI. Trimming shortened V by 6 bases and J by 9 bases, and 9 bases separated the two germline ends. The CDR3 reads CASRSGGSPLHF. CDR3 in DNA: TGTGCCAGCAGGAGCGGGGGTTCACCCCTCCACTTT.

The chain employs TRBV7-2 and TRBJ2-7; tentative D call: TRBD2 (5 bases). V was shortened by 1 base and J by 7 bases, with 8 bases between the two germline ends. The CDR3 runs to 12 residues. Germline V gene lookup returns CDR1 SGHTA and CDR2 FQGNSA. In DNA, the CDR3 is TGTGCCAGCAGCTTAGGGACTTTTGAGCAGTACTTC. Translating it yields CASSLGTFEQYF. Complete variable domain (other parts from reference TRBV7-2 and TRBJ2-7): GAGVSQSPSNKVTEKGKDVELRCDPISGHTALYWYRQSLGQGLEFLIYFQGNSAPDKSGLPSDRFSAERTGGSVSTLTIQRTQQEDSAVYLCASSLGTFEQYFGPGTRLTVT.

The V gene is TRBV27, the J gene TRBJ1-5; the D gene is possibly TRBD1 (6 bases). The length of the CDR3 is 14 residues. The V end was cut by 3 bases, the J end by 6 bases, with 12 bases between. Germline loops: CDR1 MNHEY, CDR2 SMNVEV (reference sequence). CDR3 nucleotides: TGTGCCAGCAGTTTGACAGGTCAGAGTCAGCCCCAGCATTTT. Its protein is CASSLTGQSQPQHF.

V usage is TRBV13 and J usage is TRBJ1-4; tentative D call: TRBD1 (5 bases). The germline V and J ends were trimmed by 5 bases and 0 bases, with 16 bases remaining between them. CDR1 and CDR2 from the germline V gene are PRHDT and FYEKMQ (reference sequence). The CDR3 spans 17 residues. CDR3: CASSQRGRTATNEKLFF. Here the CDR3 DNA reads TGTGCCAGCAGCCAAAGGGGTCGGACGGCAACTAATGAAAAACTGTTTTTT. Filled out from reference TRBV13 and TRBJ1-4, the complete variable domain reads AAGVIQSPRHLIKEKRETATLKCYPIPRHDTVYWYQQGPGQDPQFLISFYEKMQSDKGSIPDRFSAQQFSDYHSELNMSSLELGDSALYFCASSQRGRTATNEKLFFGSGTQLSVL.

The CDR3 DNA is TGTGCCAGCAGTGATCGACAGAGGAACACTGAAGCTTTCTTT. Amino acid sequence: CASSDRQRNTEAFF. The genes are TRBV25-1 and TRBJ1-1; D possibly corresponds to TRBD1 (5 bases). CDR1 is MGHDK, CDR2 SYGVNS, per germline. The V end lost 3 bases, the J end lost 1 base, and 9 bases lay between the germline ends. The length of the CDR3 is 14 residues.

This chain links TRBV21-1 with TRBJ2-7. TRBV21-1 is an annotated pseudogene. The CDR3 sequence is 11 residues long. The CDR3 loop reads CASSKANEQYF. CDR3 in DNA: TGTGCCAGCAGCAAAGCGAACGAGCAGTACTTC.

The rearrangement links TRBV19 to TRBJ2-2; 8 bases are shared with TRBD1. The V gene end was trimmed by 4 bases and the J gene end by 7 bases; junction bases not matched to a gene: 11. The length of the CDR3 is 16 residues. The V gene's germline CDR1 is LNHDA and CDR2 SQIVND (reference sequence). CDR3 loop: CASSTSTGAGGGELFF. The CDR3 nucleotides are TGTGCCAGTAGTACGTCGACAGGGGCCGGGGGCGGGGAGCTGTTTTTT. The full variable domain, its missing parts supplied by reference TRBV19 and TRBJ2-2, is DGGITQSPKYLFRKEGQNVTLSCEQNLNHDAMYWYRQDPGQGLRLIYYSQIVNDFQKGDIAEGYSVSREKKESFPLTVTSAQKNPTAFYLCASSTSTGAGGGELFFGEGSRLTVL.

This clone was counted a single time. V and J are TRBV29-1 and TRBJ1-1; no definite D call. V lost 2 bases and J lost 1, with 14 bases in between. Looked up from germline, CDR1 is SQVTM and CDR2 is ANQGSEA. This CDR3 comprises 15 residues. CDR3 region: CSVEFYDFSNTEAFF. The DNA of the CDR3 is TGCAGCGTTGAATTTTACGACTTTTCGAACACTGAAGCTTTCTTT.

The chain links TRBV4-1 to TRBJ1-6; no firm D call. The CDR3 is made up of 12 amino acids. The V gene's germline CDR1 is MGHRA and CDR2 YSYEKL. Between the trimmed V and J ends, which lost 3 bases and 7 bases, there was a span of 4 bases. This chain's CDR3 is CASSQSNSPLHF. Here the CDR3 DNA reads TGCGCCAGCAGCCAGAGCAATTCACCCCTCCACTTT.